The 4 T cell receptor beta chains below all came from one sample that was sequenced in a study of cytomegalovirus exposure and HLA in healthy donors. A multiplex PCR was run with 60 Vbeta primers and 13 Jbeta primers. Some clones are missing from TCRdb's copy, which holds only in-frame ones; the method was immunoSEQ multiplex PCR. The sample contains 150,000 to 200,000 clones, approximately 80% of which appear only once. Sequencing was performed on PBMCs. The receptors come from a woman aged 18 to 35 in good health and CMV-seronegative.

The CDR3 loop reads CASSFLAGGNTDTQYF. The CDR3 nucleotides read TGTGCCAGCAGTTTCCTAGCGGGGGGTAACACAGATACGCAGTATTTT. The chain carries TRBV27 and TRBJ2-3; 11 nucleotides agree with TRBD2. Germline CDR1 MNHEY, CDR2 SMNVEV (reference sequence). V shed 3 bases and J 2 bases; nucleotides not matched to a gene: 4. This CDR3 is 16 amino acids long.

The chain is built from TRBV5-4 and TRBJ2-3; D is uncertain. V was cut by 4 bases and J by 0 bases, with 12 bases left in between. Germline CDR1 reads SGHNT; CDR2 reads YYREEE (reference sequence). The CDR3 length is 15 residues. The chain's CDR3 is CASSPPGRSTDTQYF. In nucleotides, the CDR3 is TGTGCCAGCAGCCCCCCAGGAAGGAGCACAGATACGCAGTATTTT.

This chain's CDR3 is CASSLAQRLRGYQETQYF. CDR3 sequence (DNA): TGTGCCAGCAGCTTAGCCCAAAGATTGAGGGGGTACCAAGAGACCCAGTACTTC. The J gene is TRBJ2-5, the V gene TRBV11-1; tentatively, D is TRBD1 (6 bases). The germline V and J ends were trimmed by 0 bases and 0 bases, with 17 bases remaining between them. Germline-derived CDR1 and CDR2 are SGHAT and FQDESV (reference sequence). The CDR3 loop spans 18 amino acids. The entire variable domain, with the rest obtained from reference TRBV11-1 and TRBJ2-5, is as follows: EAEVAQSPRYKITEKSQAVAFWCDPISGHATLYWYRQILGQGPELLVQFQDESVVDDSQLPKDRFSAERLKGVDSTLKIQPAELGDSAMYLCASSLAQRLRGYQETQYFGPGTRLLVL.

This sequence joins TRBV18 and TRBJ1-4; the match to TRBD1 covers 8 bases. The CDR3 is 14 residues long. J was trimmed by 8 bases and V by 5 bases; bases with no gene match: 7. Germline values: CDR1 KGHSH, CDR2 LQKENI. The CDR3 nucleotides are TGTGCCAGCTCATCCGGACAGGGAAGGGAAAAACTGTTTTTT. Protein: CASSSGQGREKLFF. Full variable domain (outside the CDR3, taken from reference TRBV18 and TRBJ1-4): NAGVMQNPRHLVRRRGQEARLRCSPMKGHSHVYWYRQLPEEGLKFMVYLQKENIIDESGMPKERFSAEFPKEGPSILRIQQVVRGDSAAYFCASSSGQGREKLFFGSGTQLSVL.